One and the same sample provided the 10 T cell receptor beta chains below, sequenced in a study of T cells expressing NK-cell markers. Following a re-call of the 5' RACE reads, TCRdb has one entry per CDR3 protein and lacks DNA. This sample's clone table lists roughly 450,000 distinct CDR3 sequences. Source material: blood T cells: a sorted CD56 or NKG2C T cell subset, CD4+ or CD8+ T cells, or bulk PBMC T cells (not recorded which). These receptors were obtained from a woman in her fifties or sixties in good health.

V usage is TRBV3-1 and J usage is TRBJ2-1; lacking DNA, the TRBD2 call made by TCRdb goes unchecked. This CDR3 is 15 amino acids long. Germline assignment: CDR1 LGHDT and CDR2 YNNKEL (reference sequence). CDR3 residues: CASSQNSGTHNEQFF.

The chain is built from TRBV5-1 and TRBJ1-1. The CDR3 covers 16 residues. Germline CDR1 and CDR2: SGHRS and YFSETQ. CDR3 residues: CASSPRIGQLNTEAFF.

This sequence joins TRBV6-5 and TRBJ1-2; the D call of TRBD1 rests on TCRdb alone, since no DNA is present to check it. CDR1 and CDR2 (germline): MNHEY, SVGAGI. The CDR3 length is 15 residues. CDR3 loop: CASSYFDRGTYGYTF.

This sequence joins TRBV10-2 and TRBJ2-7; absent DNA, TCRdb's TRBD2 call cannot be checked. Germline lookup yields CDR1 WSHSY and CDR2 SAAADI. The CDR3 loop spans 13 amino acids. The CDR3 reads CASTEREGRLQYF.

The chain carries TRBV7-2 and TRBJ2-7; TCRdb calls TRBD1, which cannot be checked without DNA. Germline V gives CDR1 SGHTA, CDR2 FQGNSA. The CDR3 has 14 residues. CDR3 region: CASSLDGGRREQYF.

This chain joins TRBV20-1 and TRBJ1-6. This CDR3 region has 14 residues. Looked up from germline, CDR1 is DFQATT and CDR2 is SNEGSKA (reference sequence). The CDR3 spells CSARLETYNSPLHF.

This chain uses TRBV24-1 with TRBJ2-2; TCRdb names TRBD2, which stays unverified in the absence of DNA. CDR1 is KGHDR, CDR2 SFDVKD, per germline. The CDR3 has 14 residues. The CDR3 loop reads CATSAAGFSGELFF.

The V gene is TRBV10-2, the J gene TRBJ2-4; absent DNA, TCRdb's TRBD1 call cannot be checked. The CDR3 is 14 amino acids. Per the germline V gene, CDR1 is WSHSY and CDR2 is SAAADI. This CDR3 reads CASSESGQLNIQYF.

The CDR3 reads CASSPIRDVSYEQYF. The chain has TRBV5-5 and TRBJ2-7; TCRdb returns TRBD1, unconfirmable since there is no DNA. Germline V gene sequence: CDR1 SGHKS, CDR2 YYEKEE (reference sequence). The CDR3 spans 15 residues. Filled out from reference TRBV5-5 and TRBJ2-7, the complete variable domain reads DAGVTQSPTHLIKTRGQQVTLRCSPISGHKSVSWYQQVLGQGPQFIFQYYEKEERGRGNFPDRFSARQFPNYSSELNVNALLLGDSALYLCASSPIRDVSYEQYFGPGTRLTVT.

The chain is built from TRBV10-2 and TRBJ2-2; lacking DNA, the TRBD1 call made by TCRdb goes unchecked. The CDR3 spans 12 residues. The germline V gene has CDR1 WSHSY and CDR2 SAAADI. This CDR3 reads CASSGGGGELFF.